The 15 T cell receptor beta chains below were found in one sample sequenced in a study of blood T cells in healthy people across ages. Using a J-beta primer mix together with a sample-barcoded 5' primer, a second PCR was run for roughly 6 to 11 cycles. MiXCR, applied by TCRdb to the 5' RACE reads, yields one record per CDR3 protein. The sample includes 850,000 to 1,000,000 distinct CDR3 sequences, roughly half seen only once; the top ten take 20% to 25%. Sequencing input: blood. The receptors come from a woman aged 55 to 70 in good health.

This chain joins TRBV5-1 and TRBJ1-1; perhaps TRBD1 as D (5 bases). The CDR3 sequence is 14 residues long. Trimming took off 2 bases at V and 6 bases at J, with 14 bases between the two ends. The V gene's germline CDR1 is SGHRS and CDR2 YFSETQ. The CDR3 nucleotides read TGCGCCAGCAGCTTTGGGGCAGGACGCGCTGAAGCTTTCTTT. Translated, it gives CASSFGAGRAEAFF.

The genes are TRBV20-1 and TRBJ2-5; 12 bases line up with TRBD1. The germline CDR1 and CDR2 sequences are DFQATT and SNEGSKA (reference sequence). The CDR3 is 14 residues long. The trim removed 7 bases at V and 5 bases at J, leaving 8 bases unmatched. The CDR3 DNA reads TGCAGTGGGGGGACAGGGGGCTCTCGTGAGACCCAGTACTTC. It codes for CSGGTGGSRETQYF.

This clonotype was seen a single time. This chain links TRBV7-6 with TRBJ2-3, with D possibly matching TRBD1 (5 bases). CDR1 and CDR2 from the germline V gene are SGHVS and FNYEAQ. CDR3 length: 15 residues. Trimming took 1 base from V and 3 from J, leaving 11 bases between them. In nucleotides, the CDR3 is TGTGCCAGCAGCTTAGAAGGGGAACGTACAGATACGCAGTATTTT. Its translation: CASSLEGERTDTQYF.

The V call is TRBV20-1, the J call TRBJ2-3, with D perhaps being TRBD1 or TRBD2 (6 bases each). CDR1 DFQATT and CDR2 SNEGSKA come from the germline V gene (reference sequence). CDR3 length: 15 amino acids. The V and J ends lost 6 bases and 4 bases respectively, with 20 bases between them. The chain's CDR3 is CSAKETGGYSDTQYF. In nucleotides, the CDR3 is TGCAGTGCGAAAGAGACAGGAGGGTATTCAGATACGCAGTATTTT.

This chain connects TRBV20-1 to TRBJ2-3, with 10 positions matching TRBD2. There are 15 residues in the CDR3. J gave up 2 bases and V 4 bases, and 6 bases lay outside the gene matches. Germline assignment: CDR1 DFQATT and CDR2 SNEGSKA (reference sequence). Here the CDR3 DNA reads TGCAGTGCTAACGCGGGACTAGCGTACACAGATACGCAGTATTTT. It specifies CSANAGLAYTDTQYF.

In the case of this clonotype: It may be a read error: a sequence one base away is much more abundant. The gene calls are TRBV20-1 and TRBJ2-1; perhaps D is TRBD1 or TRBD2 (6 bases each). The CDR3 sequence is 11 residues long. V lost 7 bases and J lost 5, with 9 bases in between. The germline CDR1 and CDR2 sequences are DFQATT and SNEGSKA (reference sequence). CDR3 amino acids: CSGGAHNEQFF. The CDR3 coding sequence is TGCAGTGGGGGGGCCCACAATGAGCAGTTCTTC.

V gene TRBV13 combines with J gene TRBJ2-3, with 7 nucleotides matching TRBD1. Per the germline V gene, CDR1 is PRHDT and CDR2 is FYEKMQ (reference sequence). This CDR3 spans 15 amino acids. The V and J ends lost 5 bases and 2 bases, in that order; junction bases with no gene match: 7. CDR3 DNA: TGTGCCAGCAGCAAACGACAGGGATCCACAGATACGCAGTATTTT. This gives the protein CASSKRQGSTDTQYF.

The J gene is TRBJ1-2, the V gene TRBV30; D is perhaps TRBD1 (6 bases). V gave up 4 bases and J gave up 10 bases, with 13 bases separating them. The CDR3 spans 11 residues. Germline V gene data show CDR1 as GTSNPN and CDR2 as SVGIG (reference sequence). DNA for the CDR3: TGTGCCTGGAAGGCCAGGGGTGCCTACACCTTC. The encoded protein is CAWKARGAYTF.

The V and J genes are TRBV29-1 and TRBJ2-1; 12 bases align to TRBD2. Per germline, CDR1 SQVTM and CDR2 ANQGSEA. The J segment lost 9 bases and the V segment lost 0 bases, leaving 9 bases of the junction unmatched. The CDR3 extends over 16 amino acids. This chain's CDR3 is CSVEDLLAGGPGEQFF. In nucleotides, the CDR3 is TGCAGCGTTGAAGATCTGCTAGCGGGAGGGCCGGGTGAGCAGTTCTTC.

The V and J genes are TRBV3-1 and TRBJ2-1; D may correspond to TRBD1 or TRBD2 (5 bases each). From germline, CDR1 is LGHDT and CDR2 YNNKEL (reference sequence). Trimming took off 2 bases at V and 4 bases at J, with 15 bases between the two ends. The CDR3 runs 16 residues. The CDR3 here is CASSQRNGGSYNEQFF. DNA for the CDR3: TGTGCCAGCAGCCAACGGAATGGGGGTTCATACAATGAGCAGTTCTTC.

V gene TRBV20-1 combines with J gene TRBJ2-1; 9 bases match TRBD2. Germline V CDR1 and CDR2: DFQATT, SNEGSKA (reference sequence). After removal of 6 bases from V and 8 bases from J, the junction contained 11 bases not matched to a gene. There are 14 residues in the CDR3. The CDR3 bases are TGCAGTGCCGCGTGGGCGGGGGGGCTGGATGAGCAGTTCTTC. It is translated as CSAAWAGGLDEQFF.

The chain is built from TRBV5-1 and TRBJ2-1; D may be TRBD2 (6 bases). There are 14 residues in the CDR3. Looked up from germline, CDR1 is SGHRS and CDR2 is YFSETQ. Trimming removed 2 bases at V and 3 bases at J, with 9 bases between. CDR3 region: CASSLRDFYNEQFF. For the CDR3, the DNA is TGCGCCAGCAGCTTACGGGACTTCTACAATGAGCAGTTCTTC.

V usage is TRBV4-1 and J usage is TRBJ2-6; D could derive from TRBD1 or TRBD2 (5 bases each). The germline V gene encodes CDR1 MGHRA and CDR2 YSYEKL. V was cut by 5 bases and J by 0 bases, with 11 bases left in between. CDR3 size: 16 residues. CDR3 nucleotide sequence: TGCGCCAGCAGCTTGGGACCCACCTCTGGGGCCAACGTCCTGACTTTC. Encoded protein: CASSLGPTSGANVLTF.

This clonotype has more than one count but fewer than ten. The chain is built from TRBV20-1 and TRBJ2-7; D may be TRBD2 (6 bases). V lost 2 bases to trimming and J lost 10 bases, with 12 bases between them. The germline gives CDR1 DFQATT, CDR2 SNEGSKA (reference sequence). The CDR3 sequence is 11 residues long. The CDR3 DNA sequence: TGCAGTGCTAGAAGGGACTTTGAACAGTACTTC. This codes for CSARRDFEQYF.

The V gene is TRBV29-1, the J gene TRBJ2-1; tentative D call: TRBD2 (6 bases). The CDR3 has 13 residues. Germline loops: CDR1 SQVTM, CDR2 ANQGSEA. V was clipped by 3 bases and J by 7 bases, with 13 bases between them. This CDR3 reads CSVDTGVNNEQFF. CDR3 bases: TGCAGCGTTGATACGGGGGTAAATAATGAGCAGTTCTTC.